This T cell receptor beta chain was documented in a study of cytomegalovirus exposure and HLA in healthy donors. Whole-study results and caveats: A prior analysis recorded that most TCR beta V segments were productive about 87% or about 30% of the time. Rare TCR sequences dominated, though some public TCRs recurred in many donors.

Researchers ran the PCR with 60 Vbeta and 13 Jbeta primers. The repertoire was sequenced with immunoSEQ multiplex PCR; TCRdb's copy has only in-frame clones and lacks some. Among about 120,000 clones, approximately 69% were seen once, and the ten largest hold approximately 4%. Germline V gives CDR1 LGHNA, CDR2 YNFKEQ. This CDR3 region has 16 residues. V was shortened by 4 bases and J by 0 bases, with 13 bases between the two germline ends. As for the donors, each was a healthy bone marrow donor. At the time of sampling, donors were nominally healthy, though unrecorded immune exposures were likely. Worth noting for this clone: What it binds is unknown.

The sample was PBMCs. The chain employs TRBV4-2 and TRBJ2-1; D is perhaps TRBD1 (5 bases). This sequence originates from a man aged 35-49 years in good health and CMV-seropositive. The CDR3 reads CASSRETGLSYNEQFF. The CDR3 bases are TGTGCCAGCAGCCGTGAAACAGGTCTCTCCTACAATGAGCAGTTCTTC.